This T cell receptor (beta chain) was observed in a study of blood T cell repertoires in COVID-19. The wider study: There were acute and convalescent COVID-19 samples, and they came from the United States, Italy and Spain. T cells, B-cell-depleted T cells, or PBMCs provided the cDNA or gDNA that served as material.

The V end was cut by 4 bases, the J end by 0 bases, with 13 bases between. Germline CDR1 is LGHNA and CDR2 is YSLEER. The CDR3 covers 16 residues. How the authors handled the data: Counts of nucleated cells, estimated from reference gene primer amplification, were obtained. Sequenced by immunoSEQ multiplex PCR; TCRdb stores in-frame clones only, minus some. Clone size and V and J calls were adopted from that table, with D and trimming inferred from the DNA. Found here are 60,000 to 90,000 clones, roughly 90% of them singletons; the top ten hold roughly 0.72%. This clonotype was obtained from an elderly woman with acute or convalescent COVID-19. The chain couples TRBV4-3 to TRBJ1-3; unclear D gene. Sequenced material: peripheral blood. The CDR3 loop reads CASSLRAGISGNTIYF. The CDR3 coding sequence is TGCGCCAGCAGCCTCCGAGCGGGGATCTCTGGAAACACCATATATTTT.